The present T cell receptor (beta chain) was sequenced within a study of breast tumors, draining lymph nodes, adjacent tissues. This clonotype was detected ten times or more. Its antigen is as yet unknown. Study findings and constraints: That most tumor T cells come from lymph nodes remained unproven. Luminal-like breast cancer showed significantly greater tumor-nontumor repertoire similarity than basal-like breast cancer did. Tumor TCR diversity was below lymph nodes but above nontumor tissue. Most tumor T cells seemingly derive from lymph node, then expand in tumor.

The lymph nodes were axillary draining lymph nodes from breast cancer patients. Germline lookup yields CDR1 SGHRS and CDR2 YFSETQ. With 7 bases removed from V and 2 bases from J, the gap between germline ends came to 8 bases. The CDR3 consists of 12 residues. TCRdb re-called the multiplex PCR reads through MiXCR, storing one row per CDR3 protein. This table has around 100,000 distinct CDR3 sequences, 20% to 25% appearing once. This chain connects TRBV5-1 to TRBJ2-3; D perhaps matches TRBD2 (5 bases). The clonotype comes from a female donor with breast cancer. Some clones in this sample may be carry-over from other donors' samples. The sample comprised axillary lymph node tissue. The CDR3 region has the DNA TGCGCCAGCGGGAGCACCACAGATACGCAGTATTTT. Residues: CASGSTTDTQYF.